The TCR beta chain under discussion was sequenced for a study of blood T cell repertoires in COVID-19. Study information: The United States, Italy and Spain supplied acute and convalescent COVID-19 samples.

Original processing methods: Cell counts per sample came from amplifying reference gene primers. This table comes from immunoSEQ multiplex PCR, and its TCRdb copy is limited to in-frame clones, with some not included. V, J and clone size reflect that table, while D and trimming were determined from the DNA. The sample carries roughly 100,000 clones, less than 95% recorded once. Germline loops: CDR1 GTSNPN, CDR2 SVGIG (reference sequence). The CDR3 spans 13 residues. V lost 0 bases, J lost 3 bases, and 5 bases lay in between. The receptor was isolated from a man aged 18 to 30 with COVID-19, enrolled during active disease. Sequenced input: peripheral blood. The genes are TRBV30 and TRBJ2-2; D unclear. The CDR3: CAWSVSYTGELFF. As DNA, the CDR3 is TGTGCCTGGAGTGTCAGTTACACCGGGGAGCTGTTTTTT.